The entry below describes one T cell receptor (beta chain). No antigen is known for it. V was pared by 3 bases and J by 0 bases, with 12 bases of the junction left unmatched. This CDR3 is built from 18 residues. Per germline, CDR1 SGHRS and CDR2 YFSETQ. These data originate in a study of shared clonotypes between healthy human individuals. Notes on the study in general: Sampling included only blood; tissue repertoires likely differ. Naive subsets generally exceeded memory subsets in estimated richness.

It was CD45RO-negative cells, positively selected for CCR7, that made up naive CD8 cells, with terminally differentiated effector memory CD45RA+ cells excluded. Donors were healthy HIV-negative adults without recently reported acute infections or vaccinations. Replicate PCRs for sorted subsets used 200 ng DNA; this equaled around 28,000 T cell genomes. Sequenced by immunoSEQ multiplex PCR; TCRdb stores in-frame clones only, minus some. The repertoire consists of about 2.1 million clones, with approximately 94% occurring once and the leading ten covering about 1.8%. Sequencing was carried out using naive CD8+ T cells from PBMCs. The origin of this receptor is a man aged 18 to 30 in good health. Some clones in this sample may be carry-over from other donors' samples. V is TRBV5-1 and J is TRBJ2-7; 10 nucleotides match TRBD2. CDR3 sequence reads: CASSSSWTGTSVSYEQYF. The CDR3 coding sequence is TGCGCCAGCAGCTCCTCATGGACCGGGACTAGCGTCTCCTACGAGCAGTACTTC.